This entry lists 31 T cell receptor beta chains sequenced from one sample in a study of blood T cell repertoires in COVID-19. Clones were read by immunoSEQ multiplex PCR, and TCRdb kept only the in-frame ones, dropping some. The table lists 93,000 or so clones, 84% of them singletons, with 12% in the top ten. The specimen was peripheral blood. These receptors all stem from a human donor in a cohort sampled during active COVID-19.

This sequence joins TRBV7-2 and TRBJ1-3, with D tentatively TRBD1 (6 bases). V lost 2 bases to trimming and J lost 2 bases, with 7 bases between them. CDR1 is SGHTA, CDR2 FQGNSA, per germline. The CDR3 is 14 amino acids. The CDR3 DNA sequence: TGTGCCAGCAGCTTAAGGGACACTGGAAACACCATATATTTT. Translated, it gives CASSLRDTGNTIYF.

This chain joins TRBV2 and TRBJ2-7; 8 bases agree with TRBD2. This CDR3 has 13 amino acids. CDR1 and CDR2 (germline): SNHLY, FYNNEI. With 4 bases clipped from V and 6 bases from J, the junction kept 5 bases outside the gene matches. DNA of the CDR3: TGTGCCAGCAGTGTCCTCGCGGGGGGCGAGCAGTACTTC. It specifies CASSVLAGGEQYF.

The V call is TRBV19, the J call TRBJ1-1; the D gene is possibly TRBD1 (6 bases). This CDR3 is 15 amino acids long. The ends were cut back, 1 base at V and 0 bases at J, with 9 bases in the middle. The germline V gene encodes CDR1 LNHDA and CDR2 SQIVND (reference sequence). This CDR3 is CASSIGAGVNTEAFF. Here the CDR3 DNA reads TGTGCCAGTAGTATAGGGGCAGGGGTGAACACTGAAGCTTTCTTT.

The CDR3 DNA is TGTGCCAGCAGTTACACAGGGGCTCTCTATGGCTACACCTTC. This gives the protein CASSYTGALYGYTF. This sequence joins TRBV6-2 or TRBV6-3 and TRBJ1-2, with TRBD1 identical over 7 bases. The CDR3 loop spans 14 amino acids. Germline-derived CDR1 and CDR2 are MNHEY and SVGEGT. Trimming cost V 2 bases and J 4 bases; bases outside gene matches: 4.

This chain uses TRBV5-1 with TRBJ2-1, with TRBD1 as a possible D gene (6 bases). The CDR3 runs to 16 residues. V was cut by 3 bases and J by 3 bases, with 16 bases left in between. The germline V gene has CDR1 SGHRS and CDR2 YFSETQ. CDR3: CASSSMGQGNYNEQFF. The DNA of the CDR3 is TGCGCCAGCAGCTCGATGGGACAAGGCAACTACAATGAGCAGTTCTTC. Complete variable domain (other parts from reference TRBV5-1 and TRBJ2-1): KAGVTQTPRYLIKTRGQQVTLSCSPISGHRSVSWYQQTPGQGLQFLFEYFSETQRNKGNFPGRFSGRQFSNSRSEMNVSTLELGDSALYLCASSSMGQGNYNEQFFGPGTRLTVL.

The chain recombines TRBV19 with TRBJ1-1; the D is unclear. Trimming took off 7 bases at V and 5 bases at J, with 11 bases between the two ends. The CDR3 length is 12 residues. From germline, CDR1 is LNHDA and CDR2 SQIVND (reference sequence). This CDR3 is CASKPSGTEAFF. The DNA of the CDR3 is TGTGCCAGTAAGCCATCGGGGACTGAAGCTTTCTTT.

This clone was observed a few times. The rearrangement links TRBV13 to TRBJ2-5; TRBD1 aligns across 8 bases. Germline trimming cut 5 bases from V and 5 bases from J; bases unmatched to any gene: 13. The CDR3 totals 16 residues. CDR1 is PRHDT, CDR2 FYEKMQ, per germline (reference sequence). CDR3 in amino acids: CASSLTGQGTQETQYF. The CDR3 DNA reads TGTGCCAGCAGCCTAACCGGACAGGGTACTCAGGAGACCCAGTACTTC.

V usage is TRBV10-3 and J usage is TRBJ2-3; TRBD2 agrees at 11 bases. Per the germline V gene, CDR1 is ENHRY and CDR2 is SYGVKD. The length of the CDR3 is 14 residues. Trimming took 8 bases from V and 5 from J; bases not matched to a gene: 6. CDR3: CAIRSGGAVDTQYF. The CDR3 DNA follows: TGTGCCATCCGTAGCGGGGGGGCGGTAGATACGCAGTATTTT.

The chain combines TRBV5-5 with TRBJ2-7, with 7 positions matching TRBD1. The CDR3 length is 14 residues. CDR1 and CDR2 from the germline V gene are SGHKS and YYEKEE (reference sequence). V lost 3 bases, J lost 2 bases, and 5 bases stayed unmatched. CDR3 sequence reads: CASSSPTGAYEQYF. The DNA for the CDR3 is TGTGCCAGCAGCTCACCCACAGGGGCCTACGAGCAGTACTTC.

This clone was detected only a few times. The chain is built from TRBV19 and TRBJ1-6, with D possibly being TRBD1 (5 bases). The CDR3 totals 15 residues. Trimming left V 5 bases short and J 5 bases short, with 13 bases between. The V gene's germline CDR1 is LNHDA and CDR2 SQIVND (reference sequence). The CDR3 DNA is TGTGCCAGTAGTCGCAGGGAAGTAAATAATTCACCCCTCCACTTT. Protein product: CASSRREVNNSPLHF. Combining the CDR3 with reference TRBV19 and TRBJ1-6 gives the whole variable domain DGGITQSPKYLFRKEGQNVTLSCEQNLNHDAMYWYRQDPGQGLRLIYYSQIVNDFQKGDIAEGYSVSREKKESFPLTVTSAQKNPTAFYLCASSRREVNNSPLHFGNGTRLTVT.

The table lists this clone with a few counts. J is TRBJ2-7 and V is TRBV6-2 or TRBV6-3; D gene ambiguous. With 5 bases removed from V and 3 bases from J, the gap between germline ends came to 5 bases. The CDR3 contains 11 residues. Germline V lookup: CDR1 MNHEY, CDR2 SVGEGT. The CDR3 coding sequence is TGTGCCAGCAGTAAATACTACGAGCAGTACTTC. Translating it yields CASSKYYEQYF.

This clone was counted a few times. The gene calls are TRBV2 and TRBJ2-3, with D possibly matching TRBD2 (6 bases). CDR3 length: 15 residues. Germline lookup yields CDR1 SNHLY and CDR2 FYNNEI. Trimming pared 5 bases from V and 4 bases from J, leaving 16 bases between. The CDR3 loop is CASSKTRTTADTQYF. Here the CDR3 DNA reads TGTGCCAGCAGTAAGACTAGAACTACCGCAGATACGCAGTATTTT.

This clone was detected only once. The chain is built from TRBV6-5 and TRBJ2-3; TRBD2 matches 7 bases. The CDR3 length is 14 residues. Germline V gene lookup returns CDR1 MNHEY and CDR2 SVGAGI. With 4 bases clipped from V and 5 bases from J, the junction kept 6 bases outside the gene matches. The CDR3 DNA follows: TGTGCCAGCAGTTTTTGGGGGGGGGAAGATACGCAGTATTTT. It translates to CASSFWGGEDTQYF.

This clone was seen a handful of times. CDR3 amino acids: CASSESGLAGAYEQYF. The CDR3 region has the DNA TGCGCCAGCAGTGAGTCTGGCCTAGCGGGGGCCTACGAGCAGTACTTC. The chain couples TRBV10-1 to TRBJ2-7; 10 positions agree with TRBD2. Trimming took 0 bases from V and 2 from J; bases not matched to a gene: 4. Germline lookup yields CDR1 WNHNN and CDR2 SYGVQD (reference sequence). The CDR3 is made up of 16 amino acids.

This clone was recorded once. The chain's CDR3 is CASSVQRGAQETQYF. CDR3 bases: TGTGCCAGCAGCGTACAACGGGGGGCCCAAGAGACCCAGTACTTC. V gene TRBV9 combines with J gene TRBJ2-5; possible D gene TRBD2, 7 bases. CDR1 is SGDLS and CDR2 is YYNGEE in the germline V gene. The CDR3 runs 15 residues. The ends were cut back, 1 base at V and 1 base at J, with 11 bases in the middle.

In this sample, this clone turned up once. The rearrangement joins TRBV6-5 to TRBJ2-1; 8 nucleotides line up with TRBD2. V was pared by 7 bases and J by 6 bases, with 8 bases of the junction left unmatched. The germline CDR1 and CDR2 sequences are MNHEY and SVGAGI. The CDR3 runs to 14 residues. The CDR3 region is CASKPTRGGNEQFF. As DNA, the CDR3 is TGTGCCAGCAAGCCCACCCGGGGGGGCAATGAGCAGTTCTTC.

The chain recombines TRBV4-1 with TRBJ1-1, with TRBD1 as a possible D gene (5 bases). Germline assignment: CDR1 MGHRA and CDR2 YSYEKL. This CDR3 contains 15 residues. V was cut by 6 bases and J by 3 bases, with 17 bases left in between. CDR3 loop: CASSEAGGWYTEAFF. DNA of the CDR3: TGCGCCAGCAGTGAAGCCGGGGGGTGGTACACTGAAGCTTTCTTT.

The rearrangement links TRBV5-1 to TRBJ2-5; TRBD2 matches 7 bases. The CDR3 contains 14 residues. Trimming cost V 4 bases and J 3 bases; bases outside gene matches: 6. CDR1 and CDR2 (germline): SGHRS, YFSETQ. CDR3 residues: CASSPGTTKETQYF. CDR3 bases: TGCGCCAGCAGCCCCGGGACTACCAAAGAGACCCAGTACTTC.

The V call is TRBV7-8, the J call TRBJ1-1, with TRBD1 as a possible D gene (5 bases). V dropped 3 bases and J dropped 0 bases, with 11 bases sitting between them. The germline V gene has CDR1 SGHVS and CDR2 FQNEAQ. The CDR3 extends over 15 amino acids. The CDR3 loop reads CASSLAGQVNTEAFF. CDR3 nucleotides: TGTGCCAGCAGCTTGGCGGGGCAGGTGAACACTGAAGCTTTCTTT.

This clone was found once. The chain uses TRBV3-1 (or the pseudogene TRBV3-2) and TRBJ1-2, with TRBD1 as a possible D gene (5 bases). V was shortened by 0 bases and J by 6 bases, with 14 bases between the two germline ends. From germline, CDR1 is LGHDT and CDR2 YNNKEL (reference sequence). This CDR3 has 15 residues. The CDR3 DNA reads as TGTGCCAGCAGCCAAGACCCCAGGGTTTATGATGGCTACACCTTC. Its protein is CASSQDPRVYDGYTF.

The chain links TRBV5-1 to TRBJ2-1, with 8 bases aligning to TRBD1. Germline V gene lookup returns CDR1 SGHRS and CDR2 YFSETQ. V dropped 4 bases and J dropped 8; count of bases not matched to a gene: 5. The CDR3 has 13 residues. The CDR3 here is CASSQGQGYEQFF. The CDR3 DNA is TGCGCCAGCAGCCAAGGACAGGGATATGAGCAGTTCTTC.

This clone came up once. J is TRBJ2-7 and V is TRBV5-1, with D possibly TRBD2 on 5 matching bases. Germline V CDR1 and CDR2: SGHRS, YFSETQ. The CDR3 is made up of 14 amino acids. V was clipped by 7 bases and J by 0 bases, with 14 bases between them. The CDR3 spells CASADLGSSYEQYF. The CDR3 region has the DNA TGCGCCAGCGCGGACCTGGGGAGCTCCTACGAGCAGTACTTC.

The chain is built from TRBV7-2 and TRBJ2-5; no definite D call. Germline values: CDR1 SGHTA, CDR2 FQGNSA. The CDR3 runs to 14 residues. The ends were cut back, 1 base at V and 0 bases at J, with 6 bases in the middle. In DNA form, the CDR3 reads TGTGCCAGCAGCTTAGGAGGCAACCAAGAGACCCAGTACTTC. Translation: CASSLGGNQETQYF. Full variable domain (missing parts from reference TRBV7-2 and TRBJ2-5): GAGVSQSPSNKVTEKGKDVELRCDPISGHTALYWYRQSLGQGLEFLIYFQGNSAPDKSGLPSDRFSAERTGGSVSTLTIQRTQQEDSAVYLCASSLGGNQETQYFGPGTRLLVL.

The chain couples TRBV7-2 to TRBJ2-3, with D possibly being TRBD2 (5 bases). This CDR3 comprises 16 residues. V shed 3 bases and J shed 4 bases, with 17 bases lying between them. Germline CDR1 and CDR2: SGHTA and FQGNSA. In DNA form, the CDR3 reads TGTGCCAGCAGCTTGGAGGTGGTGGGGTCCGCAGATACGCAGTATTTT. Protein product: CASSLEVVGSADTQYF.

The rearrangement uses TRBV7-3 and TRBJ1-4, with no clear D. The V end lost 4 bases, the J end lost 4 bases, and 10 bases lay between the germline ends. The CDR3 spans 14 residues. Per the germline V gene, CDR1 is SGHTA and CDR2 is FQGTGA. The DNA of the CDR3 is TGTGCCAGCAGCTCCGGGGTCTATAATGAAAAACTGTTTTTT. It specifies CASSSGVYNEKLFF.

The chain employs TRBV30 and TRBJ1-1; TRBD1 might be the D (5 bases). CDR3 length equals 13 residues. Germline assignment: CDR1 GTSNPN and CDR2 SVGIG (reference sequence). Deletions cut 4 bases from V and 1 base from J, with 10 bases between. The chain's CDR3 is CAWTSGGNTEAFF. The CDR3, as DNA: TGTGCCTGGACCTCGGGGGGGAACACTGAAGCTTTCTTT.

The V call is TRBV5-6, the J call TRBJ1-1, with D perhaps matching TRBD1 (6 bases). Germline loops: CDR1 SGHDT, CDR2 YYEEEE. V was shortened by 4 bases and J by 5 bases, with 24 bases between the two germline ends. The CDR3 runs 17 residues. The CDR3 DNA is TGTGCCAGCAGCCCCCTAAAACAGGGACTATCAGGGACTGAAGCTTTCTTT. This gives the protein CASSPLKQGLSGTEAFF.

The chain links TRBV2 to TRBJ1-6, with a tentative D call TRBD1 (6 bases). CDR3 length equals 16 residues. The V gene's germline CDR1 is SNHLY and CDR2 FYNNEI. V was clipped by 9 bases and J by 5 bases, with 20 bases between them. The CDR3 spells CASKLGGASNNSPLHF. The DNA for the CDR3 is TGTGCCAGTAAGCTTGGGGGGGCGAGTAATAATTCACCCCTCCACTTT.

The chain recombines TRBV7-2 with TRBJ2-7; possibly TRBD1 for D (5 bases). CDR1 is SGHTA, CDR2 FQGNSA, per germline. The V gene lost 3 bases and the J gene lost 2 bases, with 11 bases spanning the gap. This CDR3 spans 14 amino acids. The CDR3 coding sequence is TGTGCCAGCAGCTTTGTGGCAGGGACCTACGAGCAGTACTTC. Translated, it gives CASSFVAGTYEQYF.

The CDR3 sequence: CASSLQPGGTGELFF. For the CDR3, the DNA is TGTGCCAGCAGCCTCCAACCCGGGGGTACCGGGGAGCTGTTTTTT. This rearrangement joins TRBV4-2 to TRBJ2-2; TRBD2 is a possible D gene (6 bases). Germline CDR1 and CDR2: LGHNA and YNFKEQ. CDR3 size: 15 residues. Trimming stripped 4 bases from V and 5 bases from J, with 14 bases between.

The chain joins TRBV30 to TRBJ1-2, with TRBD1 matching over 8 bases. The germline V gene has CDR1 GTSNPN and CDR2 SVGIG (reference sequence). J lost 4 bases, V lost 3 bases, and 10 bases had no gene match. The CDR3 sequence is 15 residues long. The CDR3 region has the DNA TGTGCCTGGAGGCCCGACAGGGGATGGGTCTATGGCTACACCTTC. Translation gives CAWRPDRGWVYGYTF.